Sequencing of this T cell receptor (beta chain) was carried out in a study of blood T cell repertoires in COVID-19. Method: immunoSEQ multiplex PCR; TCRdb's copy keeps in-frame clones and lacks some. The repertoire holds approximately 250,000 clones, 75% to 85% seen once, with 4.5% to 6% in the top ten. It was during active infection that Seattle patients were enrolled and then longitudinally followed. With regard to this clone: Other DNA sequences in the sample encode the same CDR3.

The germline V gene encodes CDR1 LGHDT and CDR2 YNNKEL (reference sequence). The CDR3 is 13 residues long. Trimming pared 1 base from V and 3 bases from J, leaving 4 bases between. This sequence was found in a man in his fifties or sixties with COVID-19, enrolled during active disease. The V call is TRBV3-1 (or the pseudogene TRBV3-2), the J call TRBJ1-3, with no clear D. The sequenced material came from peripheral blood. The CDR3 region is CASSQVSGNTIYF. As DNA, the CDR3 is TGTGCCAGCAGCCAAGTGAGTGGAAACACCATATATTTT.